A selection of T cell receptor beta chains follows, all from one sample in a study of cytomegalovirus exposure and HLA in healthy donors. The method was immunoSEQ multiplex PCR; TCRdb's version includes in-frame clones alone and lacks a portion of them. This table has 100,000 to 150,000 clones, roughly 78% appearing once. Sequencing was carried out using PBMCs. The source is a man aged 35 to 55 in good health and CMV-seronegative. The CDR3 runs from the conserved cysteine through the conserved F or W. D genes are given only for firm matches. Clone size, where shown, is once, few, many, or a class for clones that have expanded.

>TRBJ1-5|NA|TRBV28|NA
TGTGCCAGCACAGCGACGCTTGAAATTCAGCCCCAGCATTTT
CASTATLEIQPQHF
>TRBJ1-5|NA|TRBV10-3|NA
TGTGCCATCAGTGAGTCCCTGGGATCTCTAGCGGAGCCCCAGCATTTT
CAISESLGSLAEPQHF
>TRBJ2-2|NA|TRBV5-1|NA
TGCGCCAGCAGCTTGGACGGGACCGGGGAGCTGTTTTTT
CASSLDGTGELFF
>TRBJ1-5|NA|TRBV19|NA
TGTGCCAGTAGTATTTCTCGGGGTCGGAGCAATCAGCCCCAGCATTTT
CASSISRGRSNQPQHF
>TRBJ1-2|NA|TRBV18|TRBD1
TGTGCCAGCTCACCACTGGGACAGCGAAGCTTTAACTATGGCTACACCTTC
CASSPLGQRSFNYGYTF
>TRBJ2-7|NA|TRBV28|TRBD2
TGTGCCAGCAGTTTCTTAGCGGGAAACTACGAGCAGTACTTC
CASSFLAGNYEQYF
>TRBJ1-6|NA|TRBV18|TRBD1
TGTGCCAGCTCATTTGGACAGGGGAATAATTCACCCCTCCACTTT
CASSFGQGNNSPLHF
>TRBJ2-7|few|TRBV7-8|TRBD2
TGTGCCAGCAGCTTGGGAATCCCTAGACTAGCGTACTCCTACGAGCAGTACTTC
CASSLGIPRLAYSYEQYF
>TRBJ2-7|NA|TRBV7-5|NA
TGTGTCAGAAGCCCGCGGGCCTACCGCTACGAGCAGTACTTC
CVRSPRAYRYEQYF
>TRBJ1-1|NA|TRBV5-1|TRBD1
TGCGCCAGCAGCTGGGGGACAGGGTTCACTGAAGCTTTCTTT
CASSWGTGFTEAFF
>TRBJ1-5|NA|TRBV6-6|NA
TGTGCCAGCAACGACAGGTACAATCAGCCCCAGCATTTT
CASNDRYNQPQHF
>TRBJ2-7|once|TRBV2|NA
TGTGCCACCCTGGACAGCTCCTACGAGCAGTACTTC
CATLDSSYEQYF
>TRBJ2-1|NA|TRBV6-1|NA
TGTGCCAGCAGTGCCGACGGGGCCCAGGGGAATGAGCAGTTCTTC
CASSADGAQGNEQFF
>TRBJ2-5|NA|TRBV7-6|TRBD2
TGTGCCAGCAGCTCGGGACTAGAGGCGTCCCAGTACTTC
CASSSGLEASQYF
>TRBJ1-6|few|TRBV29-1|NA
TGCAGCGTTTCCCTTGGTGCGGATTCACCCCTCCACTTT
CSVSLGADSPLHF
>TRBJ1-1|NA|TRBV6-1|TRBD1
TGTGCCAGCAGTCCCCGGACAGGGGGGAACACTGAAGCTTTCTTT
CASSPRTGGNTEAFF
>TRBJ1-3|NA|TRBV5-1|NA
TGCGCCAGCAGCTTGGGTTCGAGCTCTGGAAACACCATATATTTT
CASSLGSSSGNTIYF
>TRBJ2-2|NA|TRBV10-3|TRBD1
TGTGCCATCAGAGATTCGACAGGGGCGAACACCGGGGAGCTGTTTTTT
CAIRDSTGANTGELFF
>TRBJ2-5|NA|TRBV19|TRBD2
TGTGCCAGTAGTATACGGACGGGGGGGACCCAGTACTTC
CASSIRTGGTQYF
>TRBJ1-1|NA|TRBV19|TRBD1
TGTGCCAGTATCAGGACGGACAGGAAGGTTAACACTGAAGCTTTCTTT
CASIRTDRKVNTEAFF
>TRBJ1-2|NA|TRBV19|NA
TGTGCCAGTAGTATCACAGGTGACTATGGCTACACCTTC
CASSITGDYGYTF
>TRBJ1-3|NA|TRBV12-5|TRBD1
TGTGCTAGTGGTTTGAGACGACAGGGGGGAGGAAACACCATATATTTT
CASGLRRQGGGNTIYF
>TRBJ2-7|NA|TRBV6-6|TRBD1
TGTGCCAGCAGTTACTCACAGGGGGCCGCCTACGAGCAGTACTTC
CASSYSQGAAYEQYF
>TRBJ1-1|NA|TRBV10-3|NA
TGTGCCATCGGCGGCCAGAACACTGAAGCTTTCTTT
CAIGGQNTEAFF
>TRBJ2-5|NA|TRBV28|NA
TGTGCCAGCAGTAAAACTAGCATGGAGACCCAGTACTTC
CASSKTSMETQYF
>TRBJ2-3|NA|TRBV27|TRBD1
TGTGCCAGCAGTTTATCGAGGGGGCGTGATACGCAGTATTTT
CASSLSRGRDTQYF
>TRBJ2-5|NA|TRBV14|TRBD2
TGTGCCAGCAGCCCGGGACTAGCGGTCTATATTGAGACCCAGTACTTC
CASSPGLAVYIETQYF